This passage covers 8 T cell receptor beta chains from one sample sequenced in a study of radiotherapy plus CTLA-4 blockade in lung cancer. TCRdb's copy holds only in-frame clones and misses some; the assay was immunoSEQ multiplex PCR. The sample includes about 110,000 clones, roughly four fifths seen only once; the top ten take less than 4%. Sequenced material: peripheral blood, taken from a patient treated with radiotherapy plus ipilimumab. The receptors shown here come from a human donor with non-small cell lung cancer that progressed on radiotherapy plus ipilimumab. Some clones in this sample may be carry-over from other donors' samples.

The chain recombines TRBV5-4 with TRBJ1-5; TRBD1 aligns across 7 bases. CDR1 and CDR2 (germline): SGHNT, YYREEE (reference sequence). The CDR3 is 15 residues long. V gave up 0 bases and J gave up 5 bases; unmatched junction bases: 5. CDR3 residues: CASSLDGDSYQPQHF. The CDR3 DNA is TGTGCCAGCAGCTTGGATGGGGACAGCTATCAGCCCCAGCATTTT.

The J gene is TRBJ2-7, the V gene TRBV6-5; weak D call: TRBD2 (6 bases). Trimming left V 8 bases short and J 5 bases short, with 16 bases between. The CDR3 extends over 13 amino acids. From germline, CDR1 is MNHEY and CDR2 SVGAGI. The CDR3 is CASRRDSRHEQYF. The CDR3 coding sequence is TGTGCCAGCCGCCGGGACTCAAGGCACGAGCAGTACTTC.

The chain couples TRBV4-2 to TRBJ1-4; perhaps TRBD1 as D (6 bases). V was clipped by 1 base and J by 0 bases, with 15 bases between them. The CDR3 contains 18 residues. The germline V gene has CDR1 LGHNA and CDR2 YNFKEQ. CDR3 protein: CASSQVRQGRTTNEKLFF. The CDR3 nucleotides read TGTGCCAGCAGCCAAGTGAGGCAGGGGCGGACAACTAATGAAAAACTGTTTTTT.

The gene calls are TRBV9 and TRBJ2-1, with 7 bases identical to TRBD1. CDR1 and CDR2 from the germline V gene are SGDLS and YYNGEE. The CDR3 contains 11 residues. Trimming cost V 0 bases and J 15 bases; bases outside gene matches: 3. CDR3 DNA sequence: TGTGCCAGCAGCGTAGAGGGACAGCTGTTCTTC. This encodes CASSVEGQLFF.

V is TRBV19 and J is TRBJ1-4; 8 bases agree with TRBD1. CDR3 length: 15 amino acids. Germline CDR1 is LNHDA and CDR2 is SQIVND (reference sequence). The ends lost 2 bases at V and 4 bases at J; junction bases unmatched: 3. The CDR3 DNA follows: TGTGCCAGTAGTATATTGACAGGGGATAATGAAAAACTGTTTTTT. Protein product: CASSILTGDNEKLFF.

V gene TRBV4-2 combines with J gene TRBJ2-4, with TRBD2 matching over 10 bases. Per germline, CDR1 LGHNA and CDR2 YNFKEQ. This CDR3 is 18 amino acids long. The ends lost 0 bases at V and 5 bases at J; junction bases unmatched: 10. In DNA form, the CDR3 reads TGTGCCAGCAGCCAAGATTACAGGACTAGCGGACCTCAAAACATTCAGTACTTC. It is translated as CASSQDYRTSGPQNIQYF.

The CDR3 loop is CASSLGLAGGQETQYF. Written as DNA, the CDR3 is TGTGCCAGCAGCTTAGGGCTAGCGGGGGGCCAAGAGACCCAGTACTTC. The chain carries TRBV7-9 and TRBJ2-5; 11 bases are a match to TRBD2. The V gene end was trimmed by 1 base and the J gene end by 1 base; junction bases not matched to a gene: 2. The CDR3 runs 16 residues. Germline V gene sequence: CDR1 SEHNR, CDR2 FQNEAQ (reference sequence).

This chain connects TRBV15 to TRBJ1-1; D unclear. The germline V gene has CDR1 LNHNV and CDR2 YYDKDF (reference sequence). The CDR3 length is 16 residues. Trimming left V 0 bases short and J 5 bases short, with 16 bases between. Here the CDR3 reads CATSRDLGPSGTEAFF. The CDR3 DNA is TGTGCCACCAGCAGAGATCTCGGCCCCTCCGGGACTGAAGCTTTCTTT.